Described below is a single T cell receptor beta chain sequence and its context. Its antigen is still unknown. The record originates from a study of cytomegalovirus exposure and HLA in healthy donors. Study context: As released early, the data held roughly 85 million unique TCRs from HLA-typed donors.

Trimming left V 1 base short and J 7 bases short, with 16 bases between. This CDR3 is built from 16 residues. Germline values: CDR1 MGHRA, CDR2 YSYEKL. The PCR ran on 60 Vbeta and 13 Jbeta primers. Generated by immunoSEQ multiplex PCR, the TCRdb table keeps only in-frame clones and is missing some. The profile shows about 120,000 clones, 50% to 65% of them singletons. Study-wide points: Most subjects had HLA-A and HLA-B alleles reportedly predicted accurately by TCR beta sequences. Common viral pathogens were later found to be apparently linked to several of the most significant clusters. Altogether, some 170 TCR beta chains were recorded as cytomegalovirus-associated.

The rearrangement links TRBV4-1 to TRBJ2-2; no clear D gene. The TCR was taken from a woman in her forties in good health and CMV-seropositive. Specimen: PBMCs. CDR3 loop: CASSQVGGVRNGELFF. The CDR3 nucleotides are TGCGCCAGCAGCCAAGTCGGCGGAGTTCGGAACGGGGAGCTGTTTTTT.